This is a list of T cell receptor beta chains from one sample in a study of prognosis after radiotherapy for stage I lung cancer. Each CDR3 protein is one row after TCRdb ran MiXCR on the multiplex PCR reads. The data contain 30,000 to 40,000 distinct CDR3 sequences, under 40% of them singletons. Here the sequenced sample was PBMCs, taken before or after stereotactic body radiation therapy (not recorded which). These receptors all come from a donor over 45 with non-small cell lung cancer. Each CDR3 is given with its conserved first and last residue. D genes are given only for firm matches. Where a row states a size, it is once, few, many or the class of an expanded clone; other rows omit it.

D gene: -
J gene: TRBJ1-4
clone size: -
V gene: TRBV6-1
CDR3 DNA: TGTGCCAGCAGTGGGTGCCGCGGGGACACGGGGGATTTAACTAATGAAAAACTGTTTTTT
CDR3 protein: CASSGCRGDTGDLTNEKLFF

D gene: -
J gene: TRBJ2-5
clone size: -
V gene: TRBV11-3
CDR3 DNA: TGTGCCAGCAGCCTTGGCCCGGGCCCCCAAGAGACCCAGTACTTC
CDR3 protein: CASSLGPGPQETQYF

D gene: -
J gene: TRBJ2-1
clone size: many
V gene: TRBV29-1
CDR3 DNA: TGCAGCGTTGTCTGGCTAGCTCGCAATGAGCAGTTCTTC
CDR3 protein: CSVVWLARNEQFF

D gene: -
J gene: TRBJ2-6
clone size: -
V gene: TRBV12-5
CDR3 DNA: TGTGCTATTGCCAAAGACAGCGCTGGGGCCAACGTCCTGACTTTC
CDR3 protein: CAIAKDSAGANVLTF

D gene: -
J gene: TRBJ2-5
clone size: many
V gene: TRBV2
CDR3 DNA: TGTGCCAGCAGTGGAGGAACAGGGAGGAGGCAAGAGACCCAGTACTTC
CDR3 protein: CASSGGTGRRQETQYF

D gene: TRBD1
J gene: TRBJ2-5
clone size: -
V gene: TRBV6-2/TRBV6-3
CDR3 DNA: TGTGCCAGCAGTGATCTTGGGACAGGGGGTGGGTATACCCAGTACTTC
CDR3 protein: CASSDLGTGGGYTQYF

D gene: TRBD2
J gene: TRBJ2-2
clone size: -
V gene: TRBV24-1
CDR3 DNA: TGTGCCACCGGGAGGGGCCATGGCATCGGGGAGCTGTTTTTT
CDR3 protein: CATGRGHGIGELFF

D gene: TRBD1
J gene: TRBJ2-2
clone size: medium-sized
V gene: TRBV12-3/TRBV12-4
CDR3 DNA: TGTGCCAGCAGTTCCGGGACAGGGGGCGCGGTCGGGGAGCTGTTTTTT
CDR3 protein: CASSSGTGGAVGELFF

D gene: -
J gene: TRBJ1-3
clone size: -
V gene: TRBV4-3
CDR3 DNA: TGCGCCAGCAGCCAAGAGGGGAACAGCTTCTCTGGAAACACCATATATTTT
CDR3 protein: CASSQEGNSFSGNTIYF

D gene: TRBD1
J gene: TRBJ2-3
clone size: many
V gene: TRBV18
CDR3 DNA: TGTGCCAGCTCACCACGGCAGGGGGCGTCCACAGATACGCAGTATTTT
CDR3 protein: CASSPRQGASTDTQYF

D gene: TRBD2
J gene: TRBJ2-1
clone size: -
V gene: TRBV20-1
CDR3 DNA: TGCAGTGCTAGAGACCCGCTAGCGGGAAACAATGAGCAGTTCTTC
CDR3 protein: CSARDPLAGNNEQFF

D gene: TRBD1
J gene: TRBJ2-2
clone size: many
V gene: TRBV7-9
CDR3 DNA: TGTGCCAGCAGCTCACCGCCCGGGACAGGGTACACCGGGGAGCTGTTTTTT
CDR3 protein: CASSSPPGTGYTGELFF

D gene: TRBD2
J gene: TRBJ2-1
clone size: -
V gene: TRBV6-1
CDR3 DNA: TGTGCCAGCAGGGGACTAGCGGGAAATGAGCAGTTCTTC
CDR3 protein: CASRGLAGNEQFF

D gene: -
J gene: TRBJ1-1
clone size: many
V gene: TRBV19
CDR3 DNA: TGTGCCAGTAGCTGGACTGGGAGAAACACTGAAGCTTTCTTT
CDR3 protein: CASSWTGRNTEAFF

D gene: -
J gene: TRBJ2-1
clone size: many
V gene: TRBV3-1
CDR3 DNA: TGTGCCAGCAGCCCCCGGGCCAGAGCATCAGATGAGCAGTTCTTC
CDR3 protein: CASSPRARASDEQFF

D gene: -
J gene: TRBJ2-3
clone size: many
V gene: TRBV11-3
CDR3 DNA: TGTGCCAGCAGCTACAATTTGCCCACAGATACGCAGTATTTT
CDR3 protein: CASSYNLPTDTQYF